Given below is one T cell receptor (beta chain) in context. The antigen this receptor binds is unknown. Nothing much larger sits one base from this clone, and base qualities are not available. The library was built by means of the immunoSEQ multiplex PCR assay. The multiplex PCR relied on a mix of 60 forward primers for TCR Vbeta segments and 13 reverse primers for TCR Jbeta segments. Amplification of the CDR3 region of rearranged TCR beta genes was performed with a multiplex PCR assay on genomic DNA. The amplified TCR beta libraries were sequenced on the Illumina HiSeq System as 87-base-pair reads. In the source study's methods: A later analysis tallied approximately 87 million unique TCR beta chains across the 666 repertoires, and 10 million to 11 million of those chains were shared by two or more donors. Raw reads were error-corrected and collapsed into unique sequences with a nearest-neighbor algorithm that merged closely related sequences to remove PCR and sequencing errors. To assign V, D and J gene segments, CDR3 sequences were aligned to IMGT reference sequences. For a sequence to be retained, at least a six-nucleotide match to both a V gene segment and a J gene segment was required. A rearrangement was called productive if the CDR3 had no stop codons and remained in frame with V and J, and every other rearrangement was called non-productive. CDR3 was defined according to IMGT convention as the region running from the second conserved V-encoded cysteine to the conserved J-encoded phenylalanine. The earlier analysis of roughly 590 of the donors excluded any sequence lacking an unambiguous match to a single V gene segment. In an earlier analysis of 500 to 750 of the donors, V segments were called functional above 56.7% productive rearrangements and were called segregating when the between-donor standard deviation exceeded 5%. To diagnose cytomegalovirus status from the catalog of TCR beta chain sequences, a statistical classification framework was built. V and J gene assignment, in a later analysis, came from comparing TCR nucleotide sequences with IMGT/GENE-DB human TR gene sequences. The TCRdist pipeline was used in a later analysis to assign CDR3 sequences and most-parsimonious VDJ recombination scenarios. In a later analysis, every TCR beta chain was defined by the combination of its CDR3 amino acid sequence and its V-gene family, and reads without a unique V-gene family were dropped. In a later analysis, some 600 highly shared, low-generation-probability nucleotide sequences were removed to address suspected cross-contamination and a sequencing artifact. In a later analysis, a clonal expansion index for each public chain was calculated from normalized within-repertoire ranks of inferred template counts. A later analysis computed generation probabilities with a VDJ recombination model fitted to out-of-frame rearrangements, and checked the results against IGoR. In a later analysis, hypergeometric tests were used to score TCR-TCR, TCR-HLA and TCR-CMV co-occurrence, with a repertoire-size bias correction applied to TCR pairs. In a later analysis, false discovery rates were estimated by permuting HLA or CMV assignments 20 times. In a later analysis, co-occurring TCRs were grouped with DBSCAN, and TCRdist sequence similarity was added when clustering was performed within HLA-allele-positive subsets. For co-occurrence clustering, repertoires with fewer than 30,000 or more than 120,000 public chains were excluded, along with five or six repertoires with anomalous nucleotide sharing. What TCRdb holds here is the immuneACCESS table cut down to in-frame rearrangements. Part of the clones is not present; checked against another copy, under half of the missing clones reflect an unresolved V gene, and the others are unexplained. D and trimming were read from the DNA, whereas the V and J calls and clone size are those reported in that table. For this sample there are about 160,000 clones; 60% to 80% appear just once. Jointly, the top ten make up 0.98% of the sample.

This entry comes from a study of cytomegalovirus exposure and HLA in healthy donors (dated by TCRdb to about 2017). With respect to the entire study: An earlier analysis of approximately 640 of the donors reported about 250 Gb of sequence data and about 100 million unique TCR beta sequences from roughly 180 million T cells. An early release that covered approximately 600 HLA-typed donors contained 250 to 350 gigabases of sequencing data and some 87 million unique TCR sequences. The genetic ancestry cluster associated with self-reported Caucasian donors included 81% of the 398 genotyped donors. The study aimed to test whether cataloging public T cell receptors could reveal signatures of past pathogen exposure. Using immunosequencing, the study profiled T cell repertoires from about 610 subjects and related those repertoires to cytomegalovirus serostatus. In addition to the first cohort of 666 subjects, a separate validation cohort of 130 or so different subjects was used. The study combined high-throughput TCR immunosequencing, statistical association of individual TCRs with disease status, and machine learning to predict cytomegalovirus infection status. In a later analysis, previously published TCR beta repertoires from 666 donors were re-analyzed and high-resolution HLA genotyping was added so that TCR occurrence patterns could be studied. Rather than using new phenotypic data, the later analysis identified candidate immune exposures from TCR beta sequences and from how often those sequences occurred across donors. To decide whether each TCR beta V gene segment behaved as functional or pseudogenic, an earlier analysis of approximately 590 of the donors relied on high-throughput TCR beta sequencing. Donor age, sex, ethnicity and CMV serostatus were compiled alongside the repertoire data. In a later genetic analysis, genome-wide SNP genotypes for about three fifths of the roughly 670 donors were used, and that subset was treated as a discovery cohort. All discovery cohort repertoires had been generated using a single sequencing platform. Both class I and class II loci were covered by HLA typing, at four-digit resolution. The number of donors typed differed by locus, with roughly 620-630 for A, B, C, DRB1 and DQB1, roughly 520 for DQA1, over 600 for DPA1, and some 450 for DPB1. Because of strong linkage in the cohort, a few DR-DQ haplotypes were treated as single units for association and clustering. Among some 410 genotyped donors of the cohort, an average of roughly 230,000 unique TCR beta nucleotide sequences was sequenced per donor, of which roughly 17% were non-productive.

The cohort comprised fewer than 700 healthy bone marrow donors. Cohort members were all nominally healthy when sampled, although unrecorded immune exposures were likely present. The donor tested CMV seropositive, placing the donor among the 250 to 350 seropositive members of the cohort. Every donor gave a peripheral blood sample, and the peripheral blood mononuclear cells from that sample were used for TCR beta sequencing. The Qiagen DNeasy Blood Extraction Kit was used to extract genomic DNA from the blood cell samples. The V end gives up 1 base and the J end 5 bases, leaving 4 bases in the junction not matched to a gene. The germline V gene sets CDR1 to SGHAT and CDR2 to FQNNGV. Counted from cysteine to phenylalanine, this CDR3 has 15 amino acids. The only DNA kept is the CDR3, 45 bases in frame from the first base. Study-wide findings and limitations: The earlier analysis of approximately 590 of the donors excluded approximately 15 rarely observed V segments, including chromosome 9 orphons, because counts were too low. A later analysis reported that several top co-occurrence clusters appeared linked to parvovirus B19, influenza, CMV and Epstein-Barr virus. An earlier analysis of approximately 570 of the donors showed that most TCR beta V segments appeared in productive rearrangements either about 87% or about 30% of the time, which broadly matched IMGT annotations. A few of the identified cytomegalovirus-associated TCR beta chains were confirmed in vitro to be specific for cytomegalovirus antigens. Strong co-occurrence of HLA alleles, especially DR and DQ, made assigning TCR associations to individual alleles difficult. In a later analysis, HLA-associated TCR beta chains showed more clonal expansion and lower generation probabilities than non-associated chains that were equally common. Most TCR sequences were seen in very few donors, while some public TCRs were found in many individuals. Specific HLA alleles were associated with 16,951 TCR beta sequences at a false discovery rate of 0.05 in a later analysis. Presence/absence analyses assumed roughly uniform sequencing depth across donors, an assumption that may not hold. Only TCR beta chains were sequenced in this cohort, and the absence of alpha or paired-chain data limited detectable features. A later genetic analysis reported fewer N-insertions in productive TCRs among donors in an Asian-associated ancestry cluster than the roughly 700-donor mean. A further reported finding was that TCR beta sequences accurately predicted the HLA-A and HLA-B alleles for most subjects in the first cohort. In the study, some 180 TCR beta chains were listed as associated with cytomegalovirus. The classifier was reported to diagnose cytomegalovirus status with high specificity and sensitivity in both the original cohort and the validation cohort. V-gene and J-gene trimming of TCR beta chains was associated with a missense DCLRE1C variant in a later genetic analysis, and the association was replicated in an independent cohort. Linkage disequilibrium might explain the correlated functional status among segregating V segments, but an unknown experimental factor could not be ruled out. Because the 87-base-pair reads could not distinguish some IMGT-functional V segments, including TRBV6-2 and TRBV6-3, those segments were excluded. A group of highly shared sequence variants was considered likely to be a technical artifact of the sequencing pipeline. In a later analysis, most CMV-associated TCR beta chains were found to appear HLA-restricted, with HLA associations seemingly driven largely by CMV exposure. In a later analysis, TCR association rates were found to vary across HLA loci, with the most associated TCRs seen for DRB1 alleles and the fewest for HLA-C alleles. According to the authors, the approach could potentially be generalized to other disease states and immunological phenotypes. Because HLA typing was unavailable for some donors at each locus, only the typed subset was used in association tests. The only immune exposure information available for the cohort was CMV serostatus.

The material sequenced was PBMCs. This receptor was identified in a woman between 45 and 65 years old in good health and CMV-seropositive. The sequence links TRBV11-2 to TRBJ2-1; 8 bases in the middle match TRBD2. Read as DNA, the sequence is TGTGCCAGCAGCTTAGTGGCGGGAGGCAACAATGAGCAGTTCTTC. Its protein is CASSLVAGGNNEQFF. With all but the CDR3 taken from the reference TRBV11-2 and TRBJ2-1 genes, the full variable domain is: EAGVAQSPRYKIIEKRQSVAFWCNPISGHATLYWYQQILGQGPKLLIQFQNNGVVDDSQLPKDRFSAERLKGVDSTLKIQPAKLEDSAVYLCASSLVAGGNNEQFFGPGTRLTVL.